This TCR beta chain comes out of a study of T cell responses to AZD1222 COVID-19 vaccine. Study results and caveats: None of the repertoires were sampled until the peak T cell response had passed. Among those given AZD1222, only five to seven were seropositive at baseline. Breadth and depth of Spike-specific TCRs rose after two AZD1222 doses. Clonal diversity may have been underestimated in mostly white British donors.

As concerns this clone: Antigen unknown. At one boundary the junction diverges from the germline segment, which might be a read error.

The data were produced by immunoSEQ multiplex PCR, yet TCRdb's version contains in-frame clones alone and is incomplete. The table records 170,000 or so clones, 85% to 95% of them present only once. This clonotype originated in an adult who received the MenACWY meningococcal vaccine as a control. The sample consisted of peripheral blood, taken 28 days after the second dose of the MenACWY control vaccine.

CDR3 coding DNA: TGTGCCAGCAGTTTAAGTCGGGATCAACCCCAGCATTTT. Protein sequence: CASSLSRDQPQHF. This chain uses TRBV6-5 with TRBJ1-5, with D unclear. Looked up from germline, CDR1 is MNHEY and CDR2 is SVGAGI. This CDR3 region has 13 residues.